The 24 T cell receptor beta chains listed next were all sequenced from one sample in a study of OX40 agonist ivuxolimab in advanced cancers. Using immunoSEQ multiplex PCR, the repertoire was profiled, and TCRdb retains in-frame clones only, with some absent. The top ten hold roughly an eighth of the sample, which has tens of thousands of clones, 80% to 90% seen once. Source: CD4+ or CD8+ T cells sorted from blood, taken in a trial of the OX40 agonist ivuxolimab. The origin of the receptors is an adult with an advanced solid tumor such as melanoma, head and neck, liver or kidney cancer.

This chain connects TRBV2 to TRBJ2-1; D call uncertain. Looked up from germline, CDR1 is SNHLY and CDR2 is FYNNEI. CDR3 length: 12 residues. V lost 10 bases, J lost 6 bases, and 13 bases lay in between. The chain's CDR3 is CATLSTRNEQFF. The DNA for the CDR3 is TGTGCCACCCTGTCCACCCGCAATGAGCAGTTCTTC.

CDR3 nucleotides: TGCAGCGTTGAACTGGACAGAAACTCTGGAAACACCATATATTTT. This translates into CSVELDRNSGNTIYF. The rearrangement links TRBV29-1 to TRBJ1-3; weak D call: TRBD1 (6 bases). V was clipped by 2 bases and J by 0 bases, with 11 bases between them. CDR3 length equals 15 residues. Germline V CDR1 and CDR2: SQVTM, ANQGSEA. Full variable domain (rest looked up from reference TRBV29-1 and TRBJ1-3): SAVISQKPSRDICQRGTSLTIQCQVDSQVTMMFWYRQQPGQSLTLIATANQGSEATYESGFVIDKFPISRPNLTFSTLTVSNMSPEDSSIYLCSVELDRNSGNTIYFGEGSWLTVV.

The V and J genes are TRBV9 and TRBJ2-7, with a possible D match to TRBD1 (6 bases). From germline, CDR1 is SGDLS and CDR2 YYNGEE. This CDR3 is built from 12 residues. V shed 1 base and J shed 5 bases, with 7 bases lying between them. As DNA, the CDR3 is TGTGCCAGCAGCGTATCAGGGGACGAGCAGTACTTC. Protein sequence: CASSVSGDEQYF.

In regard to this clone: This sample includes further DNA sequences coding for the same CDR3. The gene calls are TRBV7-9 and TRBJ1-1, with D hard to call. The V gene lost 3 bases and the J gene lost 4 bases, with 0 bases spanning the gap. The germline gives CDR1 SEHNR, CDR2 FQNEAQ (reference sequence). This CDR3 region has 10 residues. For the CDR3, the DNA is TGTGCCAGCAGCTTCACTGAAGCTTTCTTT. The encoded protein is CASSFTEAFF.

The CDR3 sequence is CASAETNFYEQYF. As DNA, the CDR3 is TGTGCCAGCGCCGAGACAAATTTCTACGAGCAGTACTTC. V gene TRBV6-1 combines with J gene TRBJ2-7; D not resolved. Between the trimmed V and J ends, which lost 8 bases and 3 bases, there was a span of 14 bases. Germline loops: CDR1 MNHNS, CDR2 SASEGT. CDR3 size: 13 residues.

CDR3 DNA sequence: TGTGCCAGTAGTATTTTTGGGACAGTTGCGGACCCTGAAGCTTTCTTT. Its translation: CASSIFGTVADPEAFF. The V call is TRBV19, the J call TRBJ1-1, with TRBD1 matching 7 bases. The length of the CDR3 is 16 residues. V gave up 3 bases and J gave up 6 bases; unmatched junction bases: 13. Germline assignment: CDR1 LNHDA and CDR2 SQIVND (reference sequence).

The CDR3 nucleotides are TGCAGCGTTGAAAAAGCCCGGGACAGGGGTATCTACGAGCAGTACTTC. This sequence encodes CSVEKARDRGIYEQYF. V gene TRBV29-1 combines with J gene TRBJ2-7; 10 bases are a match to TRBD1. J gave up 3 bases and V 2 bases, and 10 bases lay outside the gene matches. Germline CDR1 SQVTM, CDR2 ANQGSEA. The CDR3 spans 16 residues.

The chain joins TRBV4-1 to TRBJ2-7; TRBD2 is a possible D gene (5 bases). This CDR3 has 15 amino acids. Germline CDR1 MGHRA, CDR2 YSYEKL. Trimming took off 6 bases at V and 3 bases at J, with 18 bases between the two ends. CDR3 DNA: TGCGCCAGCAGTCCCCTCCCCGGACTCCGCTACGAGCAGTACTTC. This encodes CASSPLPGLRYEQYF.

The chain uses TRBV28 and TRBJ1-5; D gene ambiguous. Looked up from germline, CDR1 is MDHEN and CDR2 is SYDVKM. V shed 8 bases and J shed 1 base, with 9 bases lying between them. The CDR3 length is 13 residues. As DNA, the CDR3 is TGTGCCAGCGCTTGGGCAAGCAATCAGCCCCAGCATTTT. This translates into CASAWASNQPQHF.

The DNA of the CDR3 is TGTGCCAGCAGTTTCGGGACTAGCTATCCGGTTGAGCAGTTCTTC. It encodes CASSFGTSYPVEQFF. This chain links TRBV27 with TRBJ2-1; TRBD2 agrees at 9 bases. The CDR3 runs to 15 residues. The V segment lost 3 bases and the J segment 9 bases; nucleotides outside the gene matches: 9. Germline CDR1 reads MNHEY; CDR2 reads SMNVEV (reference sequence).

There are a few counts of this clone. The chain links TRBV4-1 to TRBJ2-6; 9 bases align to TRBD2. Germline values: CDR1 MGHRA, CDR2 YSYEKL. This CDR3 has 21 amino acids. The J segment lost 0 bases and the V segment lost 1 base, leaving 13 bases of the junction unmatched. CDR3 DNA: TGCGCCAGCAGCCAAGGCGTAGGACTAGCGACTAACCCCTCTGGGGCCAACGTCCTGACTTTC. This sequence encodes CASSQGVGLATNPSGANVLTF.

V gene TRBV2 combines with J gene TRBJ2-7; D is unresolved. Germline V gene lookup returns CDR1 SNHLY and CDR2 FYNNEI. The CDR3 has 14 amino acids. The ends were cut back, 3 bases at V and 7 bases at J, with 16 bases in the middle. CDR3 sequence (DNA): TGTGCCAGCAGTGAGAACTATTCGGCGTGGGAGCAGTACTTC. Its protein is CASSENYSAWEQYF.

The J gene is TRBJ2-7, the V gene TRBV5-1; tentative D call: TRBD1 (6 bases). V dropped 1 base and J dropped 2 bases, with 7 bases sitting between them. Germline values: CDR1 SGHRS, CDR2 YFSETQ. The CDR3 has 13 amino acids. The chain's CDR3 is CASSLQGPYEQYF. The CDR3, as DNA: TGCGCCAGCAGCTTGCAGGGGCCCTACGAGCAGTACTTC.

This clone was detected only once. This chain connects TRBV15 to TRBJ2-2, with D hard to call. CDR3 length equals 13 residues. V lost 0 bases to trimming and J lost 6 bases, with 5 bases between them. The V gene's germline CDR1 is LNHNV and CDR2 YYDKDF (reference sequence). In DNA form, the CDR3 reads TGTGCCACCAGCAGAGAGAGGTCCGGGGAGCTGTTTTTT. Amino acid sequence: CATSRERSGELFF.

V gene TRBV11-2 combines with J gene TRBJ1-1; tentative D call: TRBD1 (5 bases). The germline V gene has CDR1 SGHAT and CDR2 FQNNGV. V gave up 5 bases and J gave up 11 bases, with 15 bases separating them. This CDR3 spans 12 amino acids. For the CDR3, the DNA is TGTGCCAGCAGCCATCTGATACCAGGGGCTTTCTTT. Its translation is CASSHLIPGAFF.

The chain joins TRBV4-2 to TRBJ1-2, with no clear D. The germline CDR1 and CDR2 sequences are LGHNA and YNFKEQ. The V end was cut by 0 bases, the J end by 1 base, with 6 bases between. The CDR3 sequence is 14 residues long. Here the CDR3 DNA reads TGTGCCAGCAGCCAAGAGGGCAGTAACTATGGCTACACCTTC. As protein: CASSQEGSNYGYTF.

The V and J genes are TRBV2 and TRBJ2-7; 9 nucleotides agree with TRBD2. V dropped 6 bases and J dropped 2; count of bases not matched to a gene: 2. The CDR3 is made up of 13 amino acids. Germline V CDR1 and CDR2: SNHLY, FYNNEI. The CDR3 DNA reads TGTGCCAGCAGAGCTAGCGGGACCTACGAGCAGTACTTC. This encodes CASRASGTYEQYF.

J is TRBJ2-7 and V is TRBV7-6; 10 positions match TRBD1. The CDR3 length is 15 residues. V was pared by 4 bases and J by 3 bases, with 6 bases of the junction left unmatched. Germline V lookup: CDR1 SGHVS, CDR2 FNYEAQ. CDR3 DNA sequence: TGTGCCAGCAGCTCCCGACAGGGGGCGATCTACGAGCAGTACTTC. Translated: CASSSRQGAIYEQYF.

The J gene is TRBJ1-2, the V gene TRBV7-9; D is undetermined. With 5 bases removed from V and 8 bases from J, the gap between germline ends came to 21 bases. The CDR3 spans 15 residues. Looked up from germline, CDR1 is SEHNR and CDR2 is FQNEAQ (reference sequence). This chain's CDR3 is CASSPTPVAATGYTF. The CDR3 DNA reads TGTGCCAGCAGCCCGACTCCGGTCGCGGCGACGGGCTACACCTTC. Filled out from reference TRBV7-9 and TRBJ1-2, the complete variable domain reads DTGVSQNPRHKITKRGQNVTFRCDPISEHNRLYWYRQTLGQGPEFLTYFQNEAQLEKSRLLSDRFSAERPKGSFSTLEIQRTEQGDSAMYLCASSPTPVAATGYTFGSGTRLTVV.

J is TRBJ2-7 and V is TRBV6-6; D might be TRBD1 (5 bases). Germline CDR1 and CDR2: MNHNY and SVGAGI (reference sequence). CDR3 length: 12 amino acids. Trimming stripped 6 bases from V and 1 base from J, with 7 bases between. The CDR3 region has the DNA TGTGCCAGCAGGGGGCGGTCCTACGAGCAGTACTTC. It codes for CASRGRSYEQYF.

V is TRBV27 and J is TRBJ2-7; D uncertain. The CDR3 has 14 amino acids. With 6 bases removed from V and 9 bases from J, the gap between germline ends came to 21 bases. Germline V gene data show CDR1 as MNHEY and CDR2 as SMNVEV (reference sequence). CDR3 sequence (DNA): TGTGCCAGCAGCCCACATGGGCCCACCCTAGGGCAGTACTTC. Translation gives CASSPHGPTLGQYF.

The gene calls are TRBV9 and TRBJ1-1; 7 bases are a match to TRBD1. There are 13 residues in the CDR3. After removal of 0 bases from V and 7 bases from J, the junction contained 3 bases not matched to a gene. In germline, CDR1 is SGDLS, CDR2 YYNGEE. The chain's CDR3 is CASSVGGTDEAFF. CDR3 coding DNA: TGTGCCAGCAGCGTAGGGGGGACAGATGAAGCTTTCTTT.

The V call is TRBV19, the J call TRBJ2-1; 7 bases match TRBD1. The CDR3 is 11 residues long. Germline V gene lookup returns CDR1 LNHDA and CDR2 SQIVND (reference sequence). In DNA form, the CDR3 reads TGTGGGACAGGTGTTTACAATGAGCAGTTCTTC. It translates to CGTGVYNEQFF.

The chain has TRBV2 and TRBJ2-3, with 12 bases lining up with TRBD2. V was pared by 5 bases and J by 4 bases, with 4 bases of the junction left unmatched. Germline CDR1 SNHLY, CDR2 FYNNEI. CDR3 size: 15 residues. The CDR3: CASSWLAGGSDTQYF. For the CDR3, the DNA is TGTGCCAGCAGTTGGCTAGCGGGAGGGTCAGATACGCAGTATTTT.